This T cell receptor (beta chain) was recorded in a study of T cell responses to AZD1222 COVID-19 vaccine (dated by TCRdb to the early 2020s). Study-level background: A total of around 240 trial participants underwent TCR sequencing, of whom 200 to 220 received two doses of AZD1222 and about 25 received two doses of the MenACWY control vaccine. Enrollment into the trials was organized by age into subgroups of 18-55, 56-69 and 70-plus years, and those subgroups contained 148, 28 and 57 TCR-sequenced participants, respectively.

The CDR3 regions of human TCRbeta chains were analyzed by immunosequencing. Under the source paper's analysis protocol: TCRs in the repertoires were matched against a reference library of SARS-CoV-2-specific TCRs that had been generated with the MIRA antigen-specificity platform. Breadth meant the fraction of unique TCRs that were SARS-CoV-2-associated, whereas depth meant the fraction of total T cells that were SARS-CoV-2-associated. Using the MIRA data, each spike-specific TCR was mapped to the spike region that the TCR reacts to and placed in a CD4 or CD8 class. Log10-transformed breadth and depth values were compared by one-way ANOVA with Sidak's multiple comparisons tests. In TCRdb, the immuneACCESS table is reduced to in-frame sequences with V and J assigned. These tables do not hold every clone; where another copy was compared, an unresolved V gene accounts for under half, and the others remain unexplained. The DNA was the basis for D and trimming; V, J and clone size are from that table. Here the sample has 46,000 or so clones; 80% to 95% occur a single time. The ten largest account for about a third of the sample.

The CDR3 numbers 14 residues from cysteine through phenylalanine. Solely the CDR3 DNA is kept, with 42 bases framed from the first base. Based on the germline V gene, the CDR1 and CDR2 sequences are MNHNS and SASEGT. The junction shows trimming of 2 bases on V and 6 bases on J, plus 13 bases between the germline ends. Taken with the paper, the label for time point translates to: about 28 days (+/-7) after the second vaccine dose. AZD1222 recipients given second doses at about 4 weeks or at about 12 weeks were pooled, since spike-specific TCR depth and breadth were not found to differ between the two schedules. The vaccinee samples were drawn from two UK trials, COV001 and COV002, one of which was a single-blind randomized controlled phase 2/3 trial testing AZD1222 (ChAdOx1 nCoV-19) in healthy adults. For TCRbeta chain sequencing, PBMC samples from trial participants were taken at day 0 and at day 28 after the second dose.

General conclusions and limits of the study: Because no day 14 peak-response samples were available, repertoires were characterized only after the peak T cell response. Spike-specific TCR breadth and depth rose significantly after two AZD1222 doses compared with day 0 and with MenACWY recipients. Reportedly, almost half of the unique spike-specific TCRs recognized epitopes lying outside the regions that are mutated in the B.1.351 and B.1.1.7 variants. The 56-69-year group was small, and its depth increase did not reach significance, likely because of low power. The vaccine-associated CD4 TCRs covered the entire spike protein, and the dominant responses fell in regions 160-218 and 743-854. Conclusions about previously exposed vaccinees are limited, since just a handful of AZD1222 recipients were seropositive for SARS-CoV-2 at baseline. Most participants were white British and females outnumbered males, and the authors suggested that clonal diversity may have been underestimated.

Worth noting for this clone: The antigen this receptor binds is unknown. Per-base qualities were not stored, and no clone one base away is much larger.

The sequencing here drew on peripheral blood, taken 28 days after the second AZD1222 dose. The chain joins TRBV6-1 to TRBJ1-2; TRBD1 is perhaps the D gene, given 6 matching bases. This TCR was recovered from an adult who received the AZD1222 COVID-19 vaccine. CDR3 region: CASSELPGGHGYTF. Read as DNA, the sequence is TGTGCCAGCAGTGAACTCCCGGGGGGCCATGGCTACACCTTC.